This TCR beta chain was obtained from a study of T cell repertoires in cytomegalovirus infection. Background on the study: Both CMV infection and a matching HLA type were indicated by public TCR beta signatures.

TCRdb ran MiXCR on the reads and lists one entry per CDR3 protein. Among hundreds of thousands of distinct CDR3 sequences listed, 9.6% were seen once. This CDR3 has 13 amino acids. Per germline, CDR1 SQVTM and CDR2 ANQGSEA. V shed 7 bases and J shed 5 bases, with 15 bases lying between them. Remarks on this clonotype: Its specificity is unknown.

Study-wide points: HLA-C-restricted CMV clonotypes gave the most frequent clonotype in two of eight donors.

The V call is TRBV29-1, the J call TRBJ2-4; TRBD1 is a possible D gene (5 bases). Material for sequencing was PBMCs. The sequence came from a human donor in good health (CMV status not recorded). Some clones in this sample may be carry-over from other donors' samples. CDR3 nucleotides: TGCAGCGCCCTGGGGCCCGTAGAAAACATTCAGTACTTC. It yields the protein CSALGPVENIQYF.